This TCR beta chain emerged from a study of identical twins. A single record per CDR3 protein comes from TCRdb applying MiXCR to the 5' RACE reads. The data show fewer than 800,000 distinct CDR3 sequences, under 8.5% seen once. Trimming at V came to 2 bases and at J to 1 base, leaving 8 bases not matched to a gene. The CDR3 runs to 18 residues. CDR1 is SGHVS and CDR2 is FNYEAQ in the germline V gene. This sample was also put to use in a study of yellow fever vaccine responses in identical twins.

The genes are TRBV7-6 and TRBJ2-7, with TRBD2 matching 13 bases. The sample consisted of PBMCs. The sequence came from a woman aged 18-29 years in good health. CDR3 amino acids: CASSLTGLAGPGSYEQYF. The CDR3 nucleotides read TGTGCCAGCAGCTTAACGGGACTAGCGGGGCCCGGTTCCTACGAGCAGTACTTC.